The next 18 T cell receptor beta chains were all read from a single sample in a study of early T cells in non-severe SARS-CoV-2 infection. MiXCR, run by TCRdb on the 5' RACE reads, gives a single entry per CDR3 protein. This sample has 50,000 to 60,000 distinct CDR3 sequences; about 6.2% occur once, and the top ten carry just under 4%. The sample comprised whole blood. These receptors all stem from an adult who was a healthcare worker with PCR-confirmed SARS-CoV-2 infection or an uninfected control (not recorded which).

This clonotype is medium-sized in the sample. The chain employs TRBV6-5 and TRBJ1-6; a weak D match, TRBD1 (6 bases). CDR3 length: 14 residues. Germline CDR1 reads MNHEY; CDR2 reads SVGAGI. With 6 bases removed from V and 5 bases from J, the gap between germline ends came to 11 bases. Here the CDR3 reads CASRGQSNNSPLHF. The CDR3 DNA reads TGTGCCAGCAGGGGACAATCCAATAATTCACCCCTCCACTTT.

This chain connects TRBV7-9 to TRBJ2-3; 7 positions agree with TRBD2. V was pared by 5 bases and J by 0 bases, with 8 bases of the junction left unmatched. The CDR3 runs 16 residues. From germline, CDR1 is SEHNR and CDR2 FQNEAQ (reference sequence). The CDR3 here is CASSTNLAASTDTQYF. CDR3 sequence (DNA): TGTGCCAGCAGCACAAACCTAGCGGCTAGCACAGATACGCAGTATTTT.

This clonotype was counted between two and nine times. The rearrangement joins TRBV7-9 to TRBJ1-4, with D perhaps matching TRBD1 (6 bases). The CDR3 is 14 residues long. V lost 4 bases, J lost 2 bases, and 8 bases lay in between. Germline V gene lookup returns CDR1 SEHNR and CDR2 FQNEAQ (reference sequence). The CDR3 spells CASSSGGTNEKLFF. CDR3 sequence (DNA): TGTGCCAGCAGCTCGGGGGGCACTAATGAAAAACTGTTTTTT.

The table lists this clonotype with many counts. The CDR3 loop reads CASSTVSSEQYF. The CDR3, as DNA: TGTGCCAGCAGCACCGTAAGTTCCGAGCAGTACTTC. V is TRBV7-9 and J is TRBJ2-7, with unresolved D. Germline assignment: CDR1 SEHNR and CDR2 FQNEAQ (reference sequence). This CDR3 contains 12 residues. The germline V and J ends were trimmed by 5 bases and 6 bases, with 11 bases remaining between them.

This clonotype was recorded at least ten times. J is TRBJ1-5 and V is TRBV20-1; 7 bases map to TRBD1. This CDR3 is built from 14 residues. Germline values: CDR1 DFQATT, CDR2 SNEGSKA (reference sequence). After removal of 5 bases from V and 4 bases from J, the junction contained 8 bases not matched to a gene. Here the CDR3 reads CSAQTGAVNQPQHF. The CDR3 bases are TGCAGTGCTCAAACAGGGGCCGTTAATCAGCCCCAGCATTTT.

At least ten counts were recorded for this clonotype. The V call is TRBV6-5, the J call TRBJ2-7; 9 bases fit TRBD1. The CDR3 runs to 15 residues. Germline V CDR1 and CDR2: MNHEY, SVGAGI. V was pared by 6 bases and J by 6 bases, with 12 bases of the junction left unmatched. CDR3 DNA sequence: TGTGCCAGCAGAGGGTCGGGACAGGGACCTGGCGAGCAGTACTTC. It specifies CASRGSGQGPGEQYF.

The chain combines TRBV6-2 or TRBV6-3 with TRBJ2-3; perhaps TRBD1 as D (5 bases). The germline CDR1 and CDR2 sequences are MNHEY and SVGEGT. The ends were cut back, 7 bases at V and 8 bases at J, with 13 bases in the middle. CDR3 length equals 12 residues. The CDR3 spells CASTNDRFTQYF. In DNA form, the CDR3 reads TGTGCCAGCACCAACGACAGATTTACGCAGTATTTT.

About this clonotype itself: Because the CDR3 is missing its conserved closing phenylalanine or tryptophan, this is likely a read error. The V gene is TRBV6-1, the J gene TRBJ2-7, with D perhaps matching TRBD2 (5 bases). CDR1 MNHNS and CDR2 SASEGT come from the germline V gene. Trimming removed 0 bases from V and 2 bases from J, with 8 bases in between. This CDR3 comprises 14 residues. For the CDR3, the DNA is TGTGCCAGCAGTGAAGCTAGGACTGCCTACGAGCAGTACATC. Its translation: CASSEARTAYEQYI.

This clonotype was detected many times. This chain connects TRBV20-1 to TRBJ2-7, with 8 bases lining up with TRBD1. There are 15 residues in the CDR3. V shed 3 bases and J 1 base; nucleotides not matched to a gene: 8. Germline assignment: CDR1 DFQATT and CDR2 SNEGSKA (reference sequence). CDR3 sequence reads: CSASRGQGASYEQYF. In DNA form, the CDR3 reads TGCAGTGCTAGTAGGGGGCAGGGGGCATCCTACGAGCAGTACTTC.

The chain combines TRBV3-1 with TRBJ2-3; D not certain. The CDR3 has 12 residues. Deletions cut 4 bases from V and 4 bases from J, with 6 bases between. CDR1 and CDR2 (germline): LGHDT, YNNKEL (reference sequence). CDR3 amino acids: CASSLKPDTQYF. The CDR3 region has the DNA TGTGCCAGCAGCCTCAAGCCAGATACGCAGTATTTT.

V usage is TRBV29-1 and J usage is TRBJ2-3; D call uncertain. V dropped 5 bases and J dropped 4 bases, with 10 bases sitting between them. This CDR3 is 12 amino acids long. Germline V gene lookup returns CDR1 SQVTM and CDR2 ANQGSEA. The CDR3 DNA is TGCAGCGTTTACAGCCTGGCAGATACGCAGTATTTT. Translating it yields CSVYSLADTQYF.

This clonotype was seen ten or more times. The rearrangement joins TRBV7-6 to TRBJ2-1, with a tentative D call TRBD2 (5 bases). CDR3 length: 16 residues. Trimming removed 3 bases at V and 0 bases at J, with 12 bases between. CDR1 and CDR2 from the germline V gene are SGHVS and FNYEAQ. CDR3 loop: CASSFRSGGSYNEQFF. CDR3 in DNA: TGTGCCAGCAGCTTTAGGTCCGGAGGCTCCTACAATGAGCAGTTCTTC.

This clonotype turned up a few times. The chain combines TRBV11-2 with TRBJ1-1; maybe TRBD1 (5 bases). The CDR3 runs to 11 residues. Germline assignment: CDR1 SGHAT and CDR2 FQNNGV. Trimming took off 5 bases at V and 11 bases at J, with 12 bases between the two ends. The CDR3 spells CASSPGVMAFF. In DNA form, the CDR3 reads TGTGCCAGCAGCCCGGGGGTCATGGCTTTCTTT. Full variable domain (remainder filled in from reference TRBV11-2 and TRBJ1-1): EAGVAQSPRYKIIEKRQSVAFWCNPISGHATLYWYQQILGQGPKLLIQFQNNGVVDDSQLPKDRFSAERLKGVDSTLKIQPAKLEDSAVYLCASSPGVMAFFGQGTRLTVV.

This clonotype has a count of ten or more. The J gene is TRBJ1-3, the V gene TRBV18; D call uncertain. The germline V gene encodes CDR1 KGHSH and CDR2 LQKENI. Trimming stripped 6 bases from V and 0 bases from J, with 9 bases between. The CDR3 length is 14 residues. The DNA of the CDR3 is TGTGCCAGCTCTCGAGACTACTCTGGAAACACCATATATTTT. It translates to CASSRDYSGNTIYF.

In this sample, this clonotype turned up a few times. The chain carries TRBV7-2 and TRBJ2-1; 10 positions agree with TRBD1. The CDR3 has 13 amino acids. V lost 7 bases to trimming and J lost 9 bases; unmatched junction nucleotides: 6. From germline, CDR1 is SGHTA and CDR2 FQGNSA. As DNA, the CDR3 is TGTGCCAGCAAGGGACAGGGGAGTGGTGAGCAGTTCTTC. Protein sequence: CASKGQGSGEQFF.

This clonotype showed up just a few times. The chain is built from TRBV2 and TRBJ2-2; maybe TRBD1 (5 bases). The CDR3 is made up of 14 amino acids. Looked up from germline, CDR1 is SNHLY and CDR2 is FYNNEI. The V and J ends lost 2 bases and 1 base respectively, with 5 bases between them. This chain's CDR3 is CASSEQGNTGELFF. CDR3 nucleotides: TGTGCCAGCAGTGAACAGGGGAACACCGGGGAGCTGTTTTTT. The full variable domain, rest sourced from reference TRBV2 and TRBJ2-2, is EPEVTQTPSHQVTQMGQEVILRCVPISNHLYFYWYRQILGQKVEFLVSFYNNEISEKSEIFDDQFSVERPDGSNFTLKIRSTKLEDSAMYFCASSEQGNTGELFFGEGSRLTVL.

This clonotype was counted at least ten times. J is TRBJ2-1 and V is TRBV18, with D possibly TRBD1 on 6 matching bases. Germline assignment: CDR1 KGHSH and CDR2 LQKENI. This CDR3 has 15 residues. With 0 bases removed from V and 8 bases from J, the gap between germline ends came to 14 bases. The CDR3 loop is CASSPPTGFNDEQFF. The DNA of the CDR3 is TGTGCCAGCTCACCACCTACAGGGTTCAACGATGAGCAGTTCTTC.

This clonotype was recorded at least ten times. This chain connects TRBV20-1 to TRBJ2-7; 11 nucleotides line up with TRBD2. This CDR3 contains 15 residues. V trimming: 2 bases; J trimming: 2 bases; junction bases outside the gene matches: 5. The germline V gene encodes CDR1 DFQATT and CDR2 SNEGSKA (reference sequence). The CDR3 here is CSARQLAGETYEQYF. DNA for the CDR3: TGCAGTGCTAGACAACTAGCGGGGGAAACCTACGAGCAGTACTTC.